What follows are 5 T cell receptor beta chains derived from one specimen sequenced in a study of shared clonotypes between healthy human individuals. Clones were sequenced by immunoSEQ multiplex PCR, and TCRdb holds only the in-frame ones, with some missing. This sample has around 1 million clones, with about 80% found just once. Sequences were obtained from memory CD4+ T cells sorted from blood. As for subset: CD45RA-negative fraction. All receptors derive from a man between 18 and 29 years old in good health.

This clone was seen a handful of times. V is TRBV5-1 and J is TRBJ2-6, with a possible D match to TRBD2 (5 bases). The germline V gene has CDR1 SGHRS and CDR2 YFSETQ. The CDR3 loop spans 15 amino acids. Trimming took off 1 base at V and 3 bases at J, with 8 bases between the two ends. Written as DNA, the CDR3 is TGCGCCAGCAGCTTGACGGGAAGTGGGGCCAACGTCCTGACTTTC. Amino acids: CASSLTGSGANVLTF.

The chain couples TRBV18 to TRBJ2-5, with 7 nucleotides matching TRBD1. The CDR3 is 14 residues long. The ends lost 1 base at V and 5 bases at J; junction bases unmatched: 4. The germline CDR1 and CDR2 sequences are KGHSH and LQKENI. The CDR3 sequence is CASSPQGAAETQYF. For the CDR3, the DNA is TGTGCCAGCTCACCACAGGGGGCGGCGGAGACCCAGTACTTC.

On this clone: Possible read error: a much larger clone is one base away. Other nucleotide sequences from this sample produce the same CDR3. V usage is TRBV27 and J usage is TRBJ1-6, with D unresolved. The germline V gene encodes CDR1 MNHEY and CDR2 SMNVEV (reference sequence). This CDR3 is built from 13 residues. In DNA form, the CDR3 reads TGTGCCAGCAGTTTCGGACGGTTTTCACCTCTCCACTTT. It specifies CASSFGRFSPLHF.

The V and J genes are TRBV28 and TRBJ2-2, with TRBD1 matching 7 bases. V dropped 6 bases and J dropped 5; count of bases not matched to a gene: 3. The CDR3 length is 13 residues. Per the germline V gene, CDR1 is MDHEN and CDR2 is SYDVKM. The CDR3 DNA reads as TGTGCCAGCAGGGGACAGCAAACCGGGGAGCTGTTTTTT. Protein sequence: CASRGQQTGELFF.

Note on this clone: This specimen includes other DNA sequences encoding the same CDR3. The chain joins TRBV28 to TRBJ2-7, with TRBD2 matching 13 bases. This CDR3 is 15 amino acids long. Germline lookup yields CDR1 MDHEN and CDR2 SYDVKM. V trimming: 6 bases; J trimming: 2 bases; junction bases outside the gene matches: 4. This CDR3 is CASSLGLAGPYEQYF. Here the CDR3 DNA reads TGTGCCAGCAGCCTGGGACTAGCGGGGCCCTACGAGCAGTACTTC.